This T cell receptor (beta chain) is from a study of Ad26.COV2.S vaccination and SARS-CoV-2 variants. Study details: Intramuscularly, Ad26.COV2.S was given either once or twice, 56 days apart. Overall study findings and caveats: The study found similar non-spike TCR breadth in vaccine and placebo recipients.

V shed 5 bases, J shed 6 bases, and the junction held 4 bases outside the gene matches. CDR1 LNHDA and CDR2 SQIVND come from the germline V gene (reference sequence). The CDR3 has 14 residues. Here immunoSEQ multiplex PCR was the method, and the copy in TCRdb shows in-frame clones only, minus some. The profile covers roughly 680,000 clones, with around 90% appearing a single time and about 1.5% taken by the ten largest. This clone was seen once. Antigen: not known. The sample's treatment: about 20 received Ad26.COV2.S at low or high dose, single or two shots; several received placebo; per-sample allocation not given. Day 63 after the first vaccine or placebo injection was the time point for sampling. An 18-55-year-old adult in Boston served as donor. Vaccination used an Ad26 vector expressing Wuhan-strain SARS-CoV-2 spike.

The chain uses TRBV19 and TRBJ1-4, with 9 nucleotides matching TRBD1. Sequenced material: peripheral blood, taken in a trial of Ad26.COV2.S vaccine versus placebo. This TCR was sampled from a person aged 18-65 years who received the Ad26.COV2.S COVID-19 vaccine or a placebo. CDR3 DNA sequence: TGTGCCAGTAGTTTGGGACAGGGATATGAAAAACTGTTTTTT. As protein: CASSLGQGYEKLFF.